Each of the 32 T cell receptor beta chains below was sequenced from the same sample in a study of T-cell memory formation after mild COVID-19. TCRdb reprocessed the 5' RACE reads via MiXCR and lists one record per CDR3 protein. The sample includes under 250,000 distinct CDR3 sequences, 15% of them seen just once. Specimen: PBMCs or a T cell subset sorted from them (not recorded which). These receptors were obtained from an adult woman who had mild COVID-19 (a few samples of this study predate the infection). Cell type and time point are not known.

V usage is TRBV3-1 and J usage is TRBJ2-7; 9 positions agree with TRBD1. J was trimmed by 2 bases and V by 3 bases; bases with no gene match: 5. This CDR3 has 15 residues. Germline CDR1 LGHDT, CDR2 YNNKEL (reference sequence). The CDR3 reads CASSHGDRAPYEQYF. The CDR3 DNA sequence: TGTGCCAGCAGCCATGGGGACAGGGCTCCCTACGAGCAGTACTTC.

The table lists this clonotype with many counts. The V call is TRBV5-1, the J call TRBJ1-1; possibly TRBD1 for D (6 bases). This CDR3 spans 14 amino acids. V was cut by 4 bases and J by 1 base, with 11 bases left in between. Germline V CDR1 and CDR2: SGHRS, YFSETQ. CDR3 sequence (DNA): TGCGCCAGCAGCCGAGCGGGACAGAACACTGAAGCTTTCTTT. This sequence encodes CASSRAGQNTEAFF.

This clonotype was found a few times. CDR3 nucleotides: TGTGCCAGCAGTAGGACAAACGCAGATACGCAGTATTTT. As protein: CASSRTNADTQYF. This chain links TRBV6-2 or TRBV6-3 with TRBJ2-3; weak D call: TRBD1 (5 bases). V was shortened by 5 bases and J by 4 bases, with 10 bases between the two germline ends. Germline CDR1 is MNHEY and CDR2 is SVGEGT. The CDR3 sequence is 13 residues long.

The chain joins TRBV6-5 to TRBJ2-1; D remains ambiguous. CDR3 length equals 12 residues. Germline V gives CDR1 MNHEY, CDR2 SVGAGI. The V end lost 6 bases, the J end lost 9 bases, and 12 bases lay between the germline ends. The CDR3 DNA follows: TGTGCCAGCAGACCTCTAGGTGGTGAGCAGTTCTTC. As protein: CASRPLGGEQFF.

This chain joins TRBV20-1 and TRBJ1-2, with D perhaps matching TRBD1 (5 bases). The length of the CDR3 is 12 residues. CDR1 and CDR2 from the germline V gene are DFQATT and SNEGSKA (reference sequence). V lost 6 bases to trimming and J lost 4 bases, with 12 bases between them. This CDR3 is CSAPEGIYGYTF. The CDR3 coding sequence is TGCAGTGCCCCAGAGGGGATCTATGGCTACACCTTC.

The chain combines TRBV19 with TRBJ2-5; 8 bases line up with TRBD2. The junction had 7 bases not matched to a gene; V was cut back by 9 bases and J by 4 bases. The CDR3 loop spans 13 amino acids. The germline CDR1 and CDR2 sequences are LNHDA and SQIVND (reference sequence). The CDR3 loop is CASTFGGGETQYF. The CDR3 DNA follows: TGTGCCAGCACCTTCGGGGGGGGAGAGACCCAGTACTTC.

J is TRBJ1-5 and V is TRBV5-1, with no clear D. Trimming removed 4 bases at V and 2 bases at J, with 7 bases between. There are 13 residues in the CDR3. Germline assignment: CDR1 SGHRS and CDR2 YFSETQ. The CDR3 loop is CASSVEGNQPQHF. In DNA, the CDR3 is TGCGCCAGCAGCGTGGAGGGCAATCAGCCCCAGCATTTT.

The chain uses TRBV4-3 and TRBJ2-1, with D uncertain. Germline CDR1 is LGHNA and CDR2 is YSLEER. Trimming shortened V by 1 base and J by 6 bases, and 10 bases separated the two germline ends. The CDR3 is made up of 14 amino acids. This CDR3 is CASSQGEAGNEQFF. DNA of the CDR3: TGCGCCAGCAGCCAAGGCGAAGCCGGCAATGAGCAGTTCTTC.

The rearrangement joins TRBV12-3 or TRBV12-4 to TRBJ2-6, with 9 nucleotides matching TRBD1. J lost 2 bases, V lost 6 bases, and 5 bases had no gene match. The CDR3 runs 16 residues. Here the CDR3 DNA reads TGTGCCAGCAGCCGTACAGGGGGCGCTGGGGCCAACGTCCTGACTTTC. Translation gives CASSRTGGAGANVLTF.

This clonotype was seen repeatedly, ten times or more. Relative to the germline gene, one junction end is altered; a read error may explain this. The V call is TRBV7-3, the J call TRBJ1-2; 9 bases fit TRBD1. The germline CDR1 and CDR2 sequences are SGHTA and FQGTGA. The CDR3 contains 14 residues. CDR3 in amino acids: CASSLTGGDDGYTF. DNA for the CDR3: TGTGCCAGCAGCCTAACAGGGGGCGACGATGGCTACACCTTC.

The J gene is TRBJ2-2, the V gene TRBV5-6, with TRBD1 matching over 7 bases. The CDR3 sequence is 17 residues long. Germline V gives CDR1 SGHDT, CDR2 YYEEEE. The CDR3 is CASQLGPGQLPTGELFF. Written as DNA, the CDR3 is TGTGCGTCTCAGCTTGGACCGGGACAGTTGCCCACCGGGGAGCTGTTTTTT.

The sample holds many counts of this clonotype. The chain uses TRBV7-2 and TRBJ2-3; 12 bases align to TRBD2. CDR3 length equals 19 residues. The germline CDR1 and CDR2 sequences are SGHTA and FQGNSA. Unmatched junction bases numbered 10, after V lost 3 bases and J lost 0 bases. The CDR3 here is CASSLATSGSRPSTDTQYF. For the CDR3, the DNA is TGTGCCAGCAGCTTGGCGACTAGCGGGAGCCGTCCTAGCACAGATACGCAGTATTTT.

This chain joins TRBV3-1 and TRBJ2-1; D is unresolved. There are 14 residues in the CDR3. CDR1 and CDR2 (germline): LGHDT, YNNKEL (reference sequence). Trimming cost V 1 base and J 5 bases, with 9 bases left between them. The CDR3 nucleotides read TGTGCCAGCAGCCAAGGTACAACTCACAATGAGCAGTTCTTC. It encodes CASSQGTTHNEQFF.

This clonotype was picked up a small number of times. In DNA, the CDR3 is TGCGCCAGCAGCCCCGGGGCGGGACCTCAAGAGACCCAGTACTTC. Translated, it gives CASSPGAGPQETQYF. The chain employs TRBV5-1 and TRBJ2-5, with a tentative D call TRBD2 (6 bases). The CDR3 length is 15 residues. V was trimmed by 4 bases and J by 2 bases, leaving 15 bases between them. Germline V lookup: CDR1 SGHRS, CDR2 YFSETQ.

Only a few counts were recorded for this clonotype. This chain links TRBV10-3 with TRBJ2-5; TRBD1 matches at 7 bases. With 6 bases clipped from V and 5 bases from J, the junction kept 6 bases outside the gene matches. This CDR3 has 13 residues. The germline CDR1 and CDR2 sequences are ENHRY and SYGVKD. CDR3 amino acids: CAIRTGVGETQYF. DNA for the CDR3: TGTGCCATCAGAACAGGGGTAGGGGAGACCCAGTACTTC.

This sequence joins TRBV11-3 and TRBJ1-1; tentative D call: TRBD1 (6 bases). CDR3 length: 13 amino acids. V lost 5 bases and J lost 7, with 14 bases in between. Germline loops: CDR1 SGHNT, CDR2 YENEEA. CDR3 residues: CASSPRGKDEAFF. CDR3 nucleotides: TGTGCCAGCAGCCCCAGGGGCAAAGATGAAGCTTTCTTT.

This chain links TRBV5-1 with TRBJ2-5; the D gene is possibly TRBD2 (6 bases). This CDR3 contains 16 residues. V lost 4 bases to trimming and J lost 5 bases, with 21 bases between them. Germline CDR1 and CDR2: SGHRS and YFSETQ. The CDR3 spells CASSLSGTTRGETQYF. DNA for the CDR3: TGCGCCAGCAGCCTTAGCGGTACCACCCGAGGGGAGACCCAGTACTTC.

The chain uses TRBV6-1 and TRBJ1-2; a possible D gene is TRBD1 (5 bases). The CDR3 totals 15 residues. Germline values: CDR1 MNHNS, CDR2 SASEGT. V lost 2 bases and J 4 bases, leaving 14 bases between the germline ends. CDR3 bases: TGTGCCAGCAGTGAAATTGACAGACCCTTCTATGGCTACACCTTC. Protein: CASSEIDRPFYGYTF.

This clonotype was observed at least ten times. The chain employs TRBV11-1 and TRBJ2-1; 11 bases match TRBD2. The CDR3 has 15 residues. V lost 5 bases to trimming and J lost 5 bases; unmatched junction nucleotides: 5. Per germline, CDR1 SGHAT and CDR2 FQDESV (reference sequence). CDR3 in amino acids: CASSPGLAANNEQFF. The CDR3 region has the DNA TGTGCCAGCAGCCCGGGACTAGCGGCTAACAATGAGCAGTTCTTC.

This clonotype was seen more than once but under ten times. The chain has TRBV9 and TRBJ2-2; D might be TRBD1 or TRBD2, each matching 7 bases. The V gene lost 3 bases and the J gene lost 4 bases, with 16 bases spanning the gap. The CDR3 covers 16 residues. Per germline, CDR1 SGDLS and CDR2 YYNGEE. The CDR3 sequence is CASSASGGGITGELFF. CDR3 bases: TGTGCCAGCAGCGCCTCAGGGGGGGGTATCACCGGGGAGCTGTTTTTT.

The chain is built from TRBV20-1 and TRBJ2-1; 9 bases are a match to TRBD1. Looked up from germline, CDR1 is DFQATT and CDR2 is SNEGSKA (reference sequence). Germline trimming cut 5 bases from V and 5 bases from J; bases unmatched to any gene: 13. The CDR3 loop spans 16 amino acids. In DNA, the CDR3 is TGCAGTGCTCACGGACAGGGGAAGGTACGGGACAATGAGCAGTTCTTC. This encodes CSAHGQGKVRDNEQFF.

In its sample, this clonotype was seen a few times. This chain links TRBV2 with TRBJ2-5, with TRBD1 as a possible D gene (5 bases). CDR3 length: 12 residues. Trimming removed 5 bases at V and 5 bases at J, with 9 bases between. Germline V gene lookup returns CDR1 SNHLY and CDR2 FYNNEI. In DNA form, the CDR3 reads TGTGCCAGCAGTAAGGGGCCGGAGACCCAGTACTTC. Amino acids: CASSKGPETQYF.

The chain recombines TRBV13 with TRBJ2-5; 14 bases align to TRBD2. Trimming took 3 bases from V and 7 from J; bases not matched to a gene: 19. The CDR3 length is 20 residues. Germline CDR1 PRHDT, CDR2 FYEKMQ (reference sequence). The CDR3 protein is CASSLAGTSGREERRGTQYF. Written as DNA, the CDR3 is TGTGCCAGCAGCTTGGCCGGGACTAGCGGGAGAGAAGAGCGAAGGGGGACCCAGTACTTC.

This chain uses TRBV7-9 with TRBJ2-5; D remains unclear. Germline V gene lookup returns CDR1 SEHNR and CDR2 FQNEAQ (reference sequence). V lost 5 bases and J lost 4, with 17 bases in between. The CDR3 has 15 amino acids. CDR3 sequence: CASSPRVGIRETQYF. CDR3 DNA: TGTGCCAGCAGCCCCCGAGTTGGGATAAGAGAGACCCAGTACTTC.

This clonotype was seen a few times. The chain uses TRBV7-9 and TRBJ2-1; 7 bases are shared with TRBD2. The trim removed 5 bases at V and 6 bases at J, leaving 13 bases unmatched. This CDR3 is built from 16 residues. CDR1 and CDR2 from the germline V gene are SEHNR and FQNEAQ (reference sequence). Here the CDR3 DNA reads TGTGCCAGCAGCCGGCCGGGGGAGGGCCTGGCCAATGAGCAGTTCTTC. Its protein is CASSRPGEGLANEQFF.

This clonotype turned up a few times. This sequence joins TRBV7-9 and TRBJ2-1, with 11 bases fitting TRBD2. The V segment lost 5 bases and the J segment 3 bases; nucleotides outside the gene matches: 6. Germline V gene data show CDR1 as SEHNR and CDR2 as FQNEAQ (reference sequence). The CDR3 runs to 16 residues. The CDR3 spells CASSKGTSGFYNEQFF. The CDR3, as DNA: TGTGCCAGCAGCAAGGGGACTAGCGGCTTCTACAATGAGCAGTTCTTC.

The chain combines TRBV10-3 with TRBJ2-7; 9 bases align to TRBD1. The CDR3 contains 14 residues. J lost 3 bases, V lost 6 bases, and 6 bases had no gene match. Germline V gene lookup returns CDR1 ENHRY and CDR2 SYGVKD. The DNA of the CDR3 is TGTGCCATCAGCGGGACAGGGACCGTCTACGAGCAGTACTTC. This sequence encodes CAISGTGTVYEQYF.

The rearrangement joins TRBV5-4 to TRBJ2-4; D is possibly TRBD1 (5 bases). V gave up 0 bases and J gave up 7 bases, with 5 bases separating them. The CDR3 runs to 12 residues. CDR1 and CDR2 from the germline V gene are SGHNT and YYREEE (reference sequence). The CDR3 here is CASSLAGNIQYF. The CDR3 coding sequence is TGTGCCAGCAGCTTGGCAGGGAACATTCAGTACTTC.

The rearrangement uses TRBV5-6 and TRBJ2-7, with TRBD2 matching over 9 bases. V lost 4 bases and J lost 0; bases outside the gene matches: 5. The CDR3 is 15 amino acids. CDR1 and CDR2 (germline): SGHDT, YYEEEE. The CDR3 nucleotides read TGTGCCAGCAGCCTCGGACTAGCGTCCTCCTACGAGCAGTACTTC. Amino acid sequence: CASSLGLASSYEQYF. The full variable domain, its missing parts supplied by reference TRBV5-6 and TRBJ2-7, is DAGVTQSPTHLIKTRGQQVTLRCSPKSGHDTVSWYQQALGQGPQFIFQYYEEEERQRGNFPDRFSGHQFPNYSSELNVNALLLGDSALYLCASSLGLASSYEQYFGPGTRLTVT.

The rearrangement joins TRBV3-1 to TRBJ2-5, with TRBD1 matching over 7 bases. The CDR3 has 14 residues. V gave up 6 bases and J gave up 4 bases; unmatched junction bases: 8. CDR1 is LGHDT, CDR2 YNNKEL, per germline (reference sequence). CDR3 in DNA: TGTGCCAGCAGTCGACAGGGCTCGGGAGAGACCCAGTACTTC. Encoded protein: CASSRQGSGETQYF.

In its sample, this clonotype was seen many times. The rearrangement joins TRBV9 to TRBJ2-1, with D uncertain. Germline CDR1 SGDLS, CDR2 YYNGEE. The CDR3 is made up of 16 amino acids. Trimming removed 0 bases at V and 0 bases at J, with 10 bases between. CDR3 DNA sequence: TGTGCCAGCAGCGTAGCGGGTGCGAGCTCCTACAATGAGCAGTTCTTC. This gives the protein CASSVAGASSYNEQFF.

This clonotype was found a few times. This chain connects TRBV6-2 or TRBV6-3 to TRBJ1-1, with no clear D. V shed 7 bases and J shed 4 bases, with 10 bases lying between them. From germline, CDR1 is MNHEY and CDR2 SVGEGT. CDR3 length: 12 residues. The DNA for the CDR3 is TGTGCCAGCACCCGGAAGGGCACTGAAGCTTTCTTT. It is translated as CASTRKGTEAFF.